The sequence of this T cell receptor beta chain was determined in a study of T cell responses to AZD1222 COVID-19 vaccine. Findings of the study overall: Females made up more of the donors, who were largely white British, and clonal diversity may have come out too low. Repertoire collection took place solely once the T cell response had peaked. The study identified only a handful of AZD1222 recipients as seropositive at baseline. Variant regions that are unmutated are reportedly the target of nearly half of spike-specific TCRs.

This clone showed up just a few times. No antigen is known for it. Using immunoSEQ multiplex PCR, the repertoire was profiled, and TCRdb retains in-frame clones only, with some absent. Of around 150,000 clones in the sample, about 91% were seen once. V gave up 2 bases and J gave up 1 base; unmatched junction bases: 12. The CDR3 is 18 residues long. The germline gives CDR1 PRHDT, CDR2 FYEKMQ (reference sequence). This clonotype was sampled from an adult in good health. The sample consisted of peripheral blood, taken on day 0 of MenACWY control vaccination. This chain joins TRBV13 and TRBJ2-7, with 9 bases fitting TRBD1. CDR3 DNA sequence: TGTGCCAGCAGCTTAATCAAGGACAGGGGCCTTCCTTCCTACGAGCAGTACTTC. This codes for CASSLIKDRGLPSYEQYF.